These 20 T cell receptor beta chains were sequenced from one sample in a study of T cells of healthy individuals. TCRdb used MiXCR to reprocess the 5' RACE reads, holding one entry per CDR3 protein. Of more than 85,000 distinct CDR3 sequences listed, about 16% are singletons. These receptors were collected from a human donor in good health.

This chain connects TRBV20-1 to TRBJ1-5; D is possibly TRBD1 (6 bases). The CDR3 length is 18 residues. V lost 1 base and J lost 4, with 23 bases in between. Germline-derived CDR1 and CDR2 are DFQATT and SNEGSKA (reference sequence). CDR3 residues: CSARVRAGTPQFNQPQHF. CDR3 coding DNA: TGCAGTGCTAGAGTTAGGGCCGGGACACCCCAATTTAATCAGCCCCAGCATTTT.

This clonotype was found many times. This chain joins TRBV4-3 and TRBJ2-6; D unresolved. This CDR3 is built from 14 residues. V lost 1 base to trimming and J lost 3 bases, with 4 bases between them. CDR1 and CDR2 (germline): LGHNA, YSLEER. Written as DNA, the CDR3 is TGCGCCAGCAGCCAAGTGCTTGGGGCCAACGTCCTGACTTTC. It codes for CASSQVLGANVLTF.

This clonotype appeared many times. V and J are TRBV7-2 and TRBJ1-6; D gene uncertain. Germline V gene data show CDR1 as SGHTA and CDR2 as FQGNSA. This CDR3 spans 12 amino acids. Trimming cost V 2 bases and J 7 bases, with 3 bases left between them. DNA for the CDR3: TGTGCCAGCAGCTTACGAAATTCACCCCTCCACTTT. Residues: CASSLRNSPLHF. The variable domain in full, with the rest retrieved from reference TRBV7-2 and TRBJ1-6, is GAGVSQSPSNKVTEKGKDVELRCDPISGHTALYWYRQSLGQGLEFLIYFQGNSAPDKSGLPSDRFSAERTGGSVSTLTIQRTQQEDSAVYLCASSLRNSPLHFGNGTRLTVT.

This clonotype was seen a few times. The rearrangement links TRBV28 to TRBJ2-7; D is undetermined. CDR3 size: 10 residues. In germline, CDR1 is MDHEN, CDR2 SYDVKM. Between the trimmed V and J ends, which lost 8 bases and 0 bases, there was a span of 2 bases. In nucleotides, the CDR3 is TGTGCCAGCGCCTCCTACGAGCAGTACTTC. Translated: CASASYEQYF.

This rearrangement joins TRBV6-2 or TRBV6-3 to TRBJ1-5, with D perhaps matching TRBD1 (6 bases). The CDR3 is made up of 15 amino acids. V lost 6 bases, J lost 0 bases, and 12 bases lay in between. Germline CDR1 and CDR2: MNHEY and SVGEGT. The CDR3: CASRQDRYSNQPQHF. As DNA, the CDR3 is TGTGCCAGCAGACAAGACAGGTATAGCAATCAGCCCCAGCATTTT.

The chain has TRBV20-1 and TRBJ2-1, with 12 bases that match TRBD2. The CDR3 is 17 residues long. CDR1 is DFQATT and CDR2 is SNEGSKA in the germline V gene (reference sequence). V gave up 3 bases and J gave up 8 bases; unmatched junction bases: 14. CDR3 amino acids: CSASRPSGGAAVDEQFF. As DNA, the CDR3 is TGCAGTGCTAGTCGGCCTAGCGGGGGGGCCGCGGTAGATGAGCAGTTCTTC.

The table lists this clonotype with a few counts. The CDR3 nucleotides read TGTGCCAGCAGTGACACGAGACAGGTCGTGTACGAGCAGTACTTC. Its protein product is CASSDTRQVVYEQYF. The chain uses TRBV2 and TRBJ2-7; TRBD1 might be the D (6 bases). This CDR3 is 15 amino acids long. V was pared by 3 bases and J by 4 bases, with 16 bases between. In germline, CDR1 is SNHLY, CDR2 FYNNEI.

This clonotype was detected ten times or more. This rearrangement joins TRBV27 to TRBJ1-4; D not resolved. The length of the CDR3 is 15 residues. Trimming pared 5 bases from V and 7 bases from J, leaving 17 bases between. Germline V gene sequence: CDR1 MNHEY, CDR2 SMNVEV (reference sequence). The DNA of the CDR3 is TGTGCCAGCAGTCCCAGGACCAGGCCTGGTGAAAAACTGTTTTTT. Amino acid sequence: CASSPRTRPGEKLFF. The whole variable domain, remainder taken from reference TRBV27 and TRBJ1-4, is EAQVTQNPRYLITVTGKKLTVTCSQNMNHEYMSWYRQDPGLGLRQIYYSMNVEVTDKGDVPEGYKVSRKEKRNFPLILESPSPNQTSLYFCASSPRTRPGEKLFFGSGTQLSVL.

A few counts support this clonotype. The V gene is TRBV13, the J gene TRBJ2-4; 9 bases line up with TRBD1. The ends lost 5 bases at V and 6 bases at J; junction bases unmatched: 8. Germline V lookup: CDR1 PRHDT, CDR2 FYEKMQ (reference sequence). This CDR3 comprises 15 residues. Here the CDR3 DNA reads TGTGCCAGCAGCCAAAGGACAGGGGAGGGAAACATTCAGTACTTC. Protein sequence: CASSQRTGEGNIQYF.

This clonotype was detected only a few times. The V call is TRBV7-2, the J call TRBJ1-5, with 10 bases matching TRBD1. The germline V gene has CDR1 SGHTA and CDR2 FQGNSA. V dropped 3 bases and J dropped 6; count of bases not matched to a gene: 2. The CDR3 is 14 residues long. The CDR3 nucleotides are TGTGCCAGCAGCTTGTGGGACAGGGGTCAGCCCCAGCATTTT. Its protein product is CASSLWDRGQPQHF.

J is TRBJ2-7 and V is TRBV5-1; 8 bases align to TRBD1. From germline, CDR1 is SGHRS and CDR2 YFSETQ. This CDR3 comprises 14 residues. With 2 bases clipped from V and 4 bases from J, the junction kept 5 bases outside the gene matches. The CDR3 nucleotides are TGCGCCAGCAGCTTCGGACAGGGTAGATACGAGCAGTACTTC. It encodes CASSFGQGRYEQYF. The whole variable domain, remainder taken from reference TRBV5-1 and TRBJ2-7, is KAGVTQTPRYLIKTRGQQVTLSCSPISGHRSVSWYQQTPGQGLQFLFEYFSETQRNKGNFPGRFSGRQFSNSRSEMNVSTLELGDSALYLCASSFGQGRYEQYFGPGTRLTVT.

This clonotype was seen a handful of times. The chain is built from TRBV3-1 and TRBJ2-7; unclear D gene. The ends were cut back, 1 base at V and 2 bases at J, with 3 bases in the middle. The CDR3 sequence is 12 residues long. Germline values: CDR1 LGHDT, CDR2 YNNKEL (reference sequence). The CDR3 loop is CASSQVAYEQYF. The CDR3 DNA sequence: TGTGCCAGCAGCCAAGTGGCCTACGAGCAGTACTTC.

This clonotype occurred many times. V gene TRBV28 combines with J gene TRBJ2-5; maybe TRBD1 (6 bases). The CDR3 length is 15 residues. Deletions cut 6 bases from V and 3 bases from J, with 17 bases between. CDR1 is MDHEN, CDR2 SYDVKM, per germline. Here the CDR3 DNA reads TGTGCCAGCAGGAGGCCTTTACGGGACAAAGAGACCCAGTACTTC. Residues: CASRRPLRDKETQYF.

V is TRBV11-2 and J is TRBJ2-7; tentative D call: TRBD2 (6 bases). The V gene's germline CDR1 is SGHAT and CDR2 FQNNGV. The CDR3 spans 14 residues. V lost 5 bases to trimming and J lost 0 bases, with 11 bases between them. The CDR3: CASSIDGGSYEQYF. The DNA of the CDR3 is TGTGCCAGCAGCATTGACGGGGGCTCCTACGAGCAGTACTTC.

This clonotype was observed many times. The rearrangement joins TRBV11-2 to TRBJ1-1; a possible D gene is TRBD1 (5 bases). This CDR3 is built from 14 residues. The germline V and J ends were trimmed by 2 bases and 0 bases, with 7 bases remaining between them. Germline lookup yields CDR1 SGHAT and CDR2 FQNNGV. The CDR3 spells CASSLQGMNTEAFF. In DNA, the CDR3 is TGTGCCAGCAGCTTACAGGGAATGAACACTGAAGCTTTCTTT.

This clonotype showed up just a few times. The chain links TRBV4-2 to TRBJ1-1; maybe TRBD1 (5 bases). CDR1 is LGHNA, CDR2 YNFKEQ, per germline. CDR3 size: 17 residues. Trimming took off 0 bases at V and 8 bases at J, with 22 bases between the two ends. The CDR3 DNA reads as TGTGCCAGCAGCCAAGATGCCGGGGACCCCGGGCGTAGGGAAGCTTTCTTT. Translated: CASSQDAGDPGRREAFF.

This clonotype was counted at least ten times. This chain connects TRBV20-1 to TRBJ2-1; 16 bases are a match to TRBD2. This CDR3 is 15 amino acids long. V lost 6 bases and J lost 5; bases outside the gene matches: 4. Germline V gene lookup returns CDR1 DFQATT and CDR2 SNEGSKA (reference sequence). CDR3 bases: TGCAGTGCAGGGACTAGCGGGAGGGCCGACAATGAGCAGTTCTTC. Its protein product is CSAGTSGRADNEQFF.

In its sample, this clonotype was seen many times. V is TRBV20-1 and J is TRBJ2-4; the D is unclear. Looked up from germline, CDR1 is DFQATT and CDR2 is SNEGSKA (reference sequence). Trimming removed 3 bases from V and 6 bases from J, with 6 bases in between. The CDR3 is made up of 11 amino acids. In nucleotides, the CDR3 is TGCAGTGCTAGTCCCCCAAACATTCAGTACTTC. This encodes CSASPPNIQYF.

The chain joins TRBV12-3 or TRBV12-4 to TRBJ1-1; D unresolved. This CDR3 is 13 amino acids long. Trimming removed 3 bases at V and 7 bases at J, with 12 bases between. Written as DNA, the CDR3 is TGTGCCAGCAGTTTCGGGCGGATGATTGAAGCTTTCTTT. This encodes CASSFGRMIEAFF.

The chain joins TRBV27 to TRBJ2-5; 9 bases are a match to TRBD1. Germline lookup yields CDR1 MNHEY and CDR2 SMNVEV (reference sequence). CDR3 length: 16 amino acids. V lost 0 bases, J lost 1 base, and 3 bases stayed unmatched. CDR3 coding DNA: TGTGCCAGCAGTTTATCGGGACAGGGCCGCCAAGAGACCCAGTACTTC. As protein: CASSLSGQGRQETQYF.